This T cell receptor (beta chain) was profiled in a study of T cell repertoires in cytomegalovirus infection (dated 2019 in TCRdb). Looking at the study overall: Alongside well-studied HLA-B-restricted epitopes, the peptide stimulations were aimed at recently identified HLA-C-restricted CMV epitopes, whose presentation resists viral immunomodulation. Because public TCR beta signatures pointed to carriage of CMV infection together with the matching HLA type, the HLA type of each donor mattered for the analysis. The research as a whole found: In the ex vivo response, HLA-C-restricted CMV-specific TCR beta clonotypes were dominant, and in two of eight donors the single most frequent clonotype came from this HLA-C-restricted group. In both this cohort and an independent roughly 360-donor cohort, the cumulative frequency of public TCR beta family members distinguished carriers of CMV infection plus the relevant HLA type.

The intended sense of this specimen's treatment or condition label: in vitro stimulation with specific CMV peptide epitopes to enrich CMV-specific T cells. Looking up the germline V gene yields CDR1 SGHDN and CDR2 FVKESK. The CDR3 numbers 16 residues from cysteine through phenylalanine. The entry retains the CDR3 DNA only, 48 bases that are in frame from base 1. The trim is 0 bases for V and 4 bases for J, with a gap of 15 bases between the germline ends. The data were produced on an Illumina HiSeq 1500. TCRdb ran its own pipeline on the public reads, namely fastp trimming at Q25 and MiXCR clone calling, and kept in-frame beta chains. Each entry merges the rows of one CDR3 protein and shows their most common DNA and genes. For this sample the table gives some 920,000 distinct CDR3 sequences, of which around 30% were detected only once. The ten largest make up 11% to 15% of the sample. In the case of this clonotype: This clone's antigen is unknown. No base-level quality is on record; no much larger clone is a single base apart.

Rearrangement joined TRBV14 to TRBJ2-5; confidence is insufficient to name the D gene. This receptor was obtained from a human donor in good health (CMV status not recorded). Some clones in this sample may be carry-over from other donors' samples. Sample: cultured CD8+ T cells from PBMCs, taken from culture after CMV antigen stimulation. For the CDR3, the sequence is CASSQDPQKYRETQYF. The DNA sequence is TGTGCCAGCAGCCAAGATCCACAAAAGTATCGAGAGACCCAGTACTTC.